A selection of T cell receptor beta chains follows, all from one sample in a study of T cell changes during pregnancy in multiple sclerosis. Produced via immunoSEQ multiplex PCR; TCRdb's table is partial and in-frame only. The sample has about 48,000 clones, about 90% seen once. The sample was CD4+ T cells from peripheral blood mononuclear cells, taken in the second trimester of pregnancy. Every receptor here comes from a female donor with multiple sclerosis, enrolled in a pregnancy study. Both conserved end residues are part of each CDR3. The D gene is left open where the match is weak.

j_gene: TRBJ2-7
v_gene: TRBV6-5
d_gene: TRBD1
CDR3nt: TGTGCCAGCAGTTACACACAGGGGGTATACGAGCAGTACTTC
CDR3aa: CASSYTQGVYEQYF

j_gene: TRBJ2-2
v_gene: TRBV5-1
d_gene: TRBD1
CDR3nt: TGCGCCAGCAGCTTGGGGACAGGGAACACCGGGGAGCTGTTTTTT
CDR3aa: CASSLGTGNTGELFF

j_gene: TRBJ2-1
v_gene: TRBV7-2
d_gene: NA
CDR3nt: TGTGCCAGCAGCTTAGATTCGGTCAATGAGCAGTTCTTC
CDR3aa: CASSLDSVNEQFF

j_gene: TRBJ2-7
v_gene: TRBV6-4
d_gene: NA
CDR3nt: TGTGCCAGCAGTGACGCACAGGGTACGCAGTACTTC
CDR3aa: CASSDAQGTQYF

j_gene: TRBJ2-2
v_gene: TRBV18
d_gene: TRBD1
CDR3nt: TGTGCCAGCTCACCACCCGGACAGGGACGGGCCGGGGAGCTGTTTTTT
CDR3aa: CASSPPGQGRAGELFF

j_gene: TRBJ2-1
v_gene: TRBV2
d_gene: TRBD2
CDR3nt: TGTGCCAGCAGACCCTTAGCGGGAGGGCCCGAGCAGGAGCAGTTCTTC
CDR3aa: CASRPLAGGPEQEQFF

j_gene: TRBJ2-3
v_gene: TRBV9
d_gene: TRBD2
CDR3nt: TGTGCCAGCAGCGTAGGGACGCCCGGGACTAGCCGCCGAGGGGAGACGCAGTATTTT
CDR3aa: CASSVGTPGTSRRGETQYF

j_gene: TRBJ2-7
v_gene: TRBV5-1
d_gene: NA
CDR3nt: TGCGCCAGCAGCTTTCCTACTCCCTACGAGCAGTACTTC
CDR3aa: CASSFPTPYEQYF

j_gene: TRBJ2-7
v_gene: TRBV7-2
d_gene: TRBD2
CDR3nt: TGTGCCAGCAGCCCGGGACTAGCAAATTACGAGCAGTACTTC
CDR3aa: CASSPGLANYEQYF

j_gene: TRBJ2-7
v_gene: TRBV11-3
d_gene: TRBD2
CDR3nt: TGTGCCAGCAGCGGACTAGCGGGAGAGCAGTACTTC
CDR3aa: CASSGLAGEQYF

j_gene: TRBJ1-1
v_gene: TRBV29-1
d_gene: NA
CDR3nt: TGCAGCGTTGTAACAGGAAACACTGAAGCTTTCTTT
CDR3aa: CSVVTGNTEAFF